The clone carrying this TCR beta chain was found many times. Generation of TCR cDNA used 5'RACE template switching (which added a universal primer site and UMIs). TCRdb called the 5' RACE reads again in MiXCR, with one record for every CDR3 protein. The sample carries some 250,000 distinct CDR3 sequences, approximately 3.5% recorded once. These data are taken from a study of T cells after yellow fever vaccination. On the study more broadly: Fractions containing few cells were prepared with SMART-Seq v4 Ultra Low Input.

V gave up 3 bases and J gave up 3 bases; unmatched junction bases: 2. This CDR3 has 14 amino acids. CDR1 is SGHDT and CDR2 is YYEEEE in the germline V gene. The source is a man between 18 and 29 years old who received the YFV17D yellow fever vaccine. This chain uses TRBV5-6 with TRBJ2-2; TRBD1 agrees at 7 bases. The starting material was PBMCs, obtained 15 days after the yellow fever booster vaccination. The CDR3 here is CASSSGTDTGELFF. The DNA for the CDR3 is TGTGCCAGCAGCTCCGGGACAGACACCGGGGAGCTGTTTTTT.